This TCR beta chain appears in the sequencing data of a study of CD8 T cells in ankylosing spondylitis (dated by TCRdb to about 2017). Context from the whole study: The study profiled T cell receptor beta repertoires in healthy donors and ankylosing spondylitis patients to find disease-linked TCR variants. Peripheral blood samples were taken, and synovial fluid was additionally collected from ankylosing spondylitis patients. The whole study cohort included 108 healthy donors and 25 ankylosing spondylitis patients. The paper's findings and limits, for the study overall: The disease-linked clones were reported as significantly enriched in matched synovial fluid samples from ankylosing spondylitis patients. Some motif variants had previously been reported in the synovial fluid and blood of reactive arthritis patients, which suggests shared mechanisms of disease initiation. A CD8+ phenotype was shown by the disease-linked clones, which were found at relatively low frequencies in peripheral blood. A TCR beta motif of about 8 highly homologous amino acid variants appeared characteristic of blood from ankylosing spondylitis patients.

Cut back by 3 bases and 5 bases, the V and J ends lie 4 bases apart. Measured from the cysteine to the phenylalanine, the CDR3 is 12 residues long. CDR3 DNA is the only sequence kept; it has 36 bases, read in frame from the first base. The sample was run on an Illumina HiSeq 2500. Quantitative 5'-RACE with molecular barcodes was used to prepare TCR beta libraries. The authors processed their data as follows. A new computational method, built on a probabilistic model of VDJ rearrangement, was used to identify disease-linked TCR variants. The raw public reads went through TCRdb reprocessing: fastp at Q25, MiXCR clone calling, in-frame beta chains kept. Every entry covers one CDR3 protein and lists the most common genes and DNA from its rows. TCRdb, not the authors, supplied the V and J calls. Across this sample there are under 250,000 distinct CDR3 sequences, with about 30% seen only once. Of the sample, 4% to 5% is held by the ten largest clones.

This clonotype was counted only a few times. No cognate antigen has been identified for it. No much larger clone exists at a distance of one base, and base qualities are not known. The sequencing sample was made of blood, either unsorted or a sorted T cell fraction (not recorded which). The clonotype was recovered from a male donor with ankylosing spondylitis or in good health (not recorded which). The sequence is built from TRBV12-3 or TRBV12-4 and TRBJ2-2; there is no confident call for the D gene. The CDR3 protein is CASSFETGELFF. In nucleotide form, the sequence is TGTGCCAGCAGTTTTGAGACCGGGGAGCTGTTTTTT.